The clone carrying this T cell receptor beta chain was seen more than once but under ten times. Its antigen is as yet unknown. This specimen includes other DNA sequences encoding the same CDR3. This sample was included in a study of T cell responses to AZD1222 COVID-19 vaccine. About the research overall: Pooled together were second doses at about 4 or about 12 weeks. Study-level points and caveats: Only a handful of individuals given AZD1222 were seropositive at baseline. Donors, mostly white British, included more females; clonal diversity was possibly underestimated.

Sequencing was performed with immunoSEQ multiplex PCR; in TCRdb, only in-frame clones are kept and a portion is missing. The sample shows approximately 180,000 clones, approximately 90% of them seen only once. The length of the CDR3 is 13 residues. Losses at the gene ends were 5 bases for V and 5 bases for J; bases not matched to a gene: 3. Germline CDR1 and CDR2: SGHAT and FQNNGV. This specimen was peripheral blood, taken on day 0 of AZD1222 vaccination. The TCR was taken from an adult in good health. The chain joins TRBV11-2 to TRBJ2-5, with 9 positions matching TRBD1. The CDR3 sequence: CASSRDRAETQYF. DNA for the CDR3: TGTGCCAGCAGCCGGGACAGGGCGGAGACCCAGTACTTC. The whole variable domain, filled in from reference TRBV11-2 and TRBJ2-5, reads EAGVAQSPRYKIIEKRQSVAFWCNPISGHATLYWYQQILGQGPKLLIQFQNNGVVDDSQLPKDRFSAERLKGVDSTLKIQPAKLEDSAVYLCASSRDRAETQYFGPGTRLLVL.